This T cell receptor beta chain was documented in a study of cytomegalovirus exposure and HLA in healthy donors. The ends lost 2 bases at V and 6 bases at J; junction bases unmatched: 7. The CDR3 has 15 amino acids. CDR1 and CDR2 (germline): MNHNS, SASEGT. Generated by immunoSEQ multiplex PCR, the TCRdb table keeps only in-frame clones and is missing some. The repertoire has roughly 120,000 clones, over 90% of them found once; the top ten carry less than 1.5%. The study's findings and limits: A few of the chains that were CMV-associated were confirmed in vitro to be specific for CMV antigens. The study designated 150 or so TCR beta chains cytomegalovirus-associated.

Points on this clone: Antigen: not known.

This TCR was sampled from a woman aged 18-29 years in good health and CMV-seronegative. This chain joins TRBV6-1 and TRBJ2-5; 9 bases match TRBD2. The material sequenced was PBMCs. In DNA, the CDR3 is TGTGCCAGCAGTGAAATGGCTAGCGGGATAAAGACCCAGTACTTC. Translation gives CASSEMASGIKTQYF.